This T cell receptor (beta chain) was sequenced in a study of T cell repertoires in cytomegalovirus infection. The overall study: CMV infection together with matching HLA type was indicated by public TCR beta signatures. Study-level findings and limits: CMV-specific TCR beta clonotypes restricted by HLA-C were the ones dominating the ex vivo response.

TCRdb itself ran the reads through MiXCR, one entry per CDR3 protein. The table lists about 310,000 distinct CDR3 sequences, 20% to 30% of them singletons, with 10% to 15% in the top ten. The CDR3 consists of 12 residues. Per the germline V gene, CDR1 is SNHLY and CDR2 is FYNNEI. The germline V and J ends were trimmed by 7 bases and 8 bases, with 14 bases remaining between them. Comments on this clonotype: Its antigen is as yet unknown.

This material consisted of cultured PBMCs, taken from culture after CMV antigen stimulation. This sequence was found in a human donor in good health (CMV status not recorded). Some clones in this sample may be carry-over from other donors' samples. The rearrangement joins TRBV2 to TRBJ1-2, with D perhaps matching TRBD1 (6 bases). CDR3: CASTGGLWGYTF. In nucleotides, the CDR3 is TGTGCCAGCACCGGGGGGCTCTGGGGCTACACCTTC.